This is a list of T cell receptor beta chains from one sample in a study of beta chain features in type 1 diabetes. TCRdb's table, derived via immunoSEQ multiplex PCR, lists solely in-frame clones and lacks some. Found here are roughly 230,000 clones, around 9.9% of them singletons; the top ten hold around 0.017%. Input material: naive CD4+ T cells from blood. The receptor source for this set is a man aged 30-40 years with type 1 diabetes. Both conserved end residues are part of each CDR3. The D gene is left open where the match is weak. Some rows mark clone size as missing; the rest say once, few, many or name a class of expanded clone.

V gene	D gene	J gene	clone size	CDR3 DNA	CDR3 protein
TRBV30	NA	TRBJ2-1	NA	TGTGCCTGGAGTAGGCAGGCCTTTTCCTACAATGAGCAGTTCTTC	CAWSRQAFSYNEQFF
TRBV5-1	TRBD1	TRBJ2-7	NA	TGCGCCAGCAGCAACACAGGGGGAAACGAGCAGTACTTC	CASSNTGGNEQYF
TRBV11-3	NA	TRBJ1-2	few	TGTGCCAGCAGCTTAGATAGCTATGGCTACACCTTC	CASSLDSYGYTF
TRBV5-1	TRBD1	TRBJ2-3	few	TGCGCCAGCAGCTTGGGTACAGGGGCAGATACGCAGTATTTT	CASSLGTGADTQYF
TRBV30	TRBD1	TRBJ1-6	NA	TGTGCCTCGACAGGGATAAATTCACCCCTCCACTTT	CASTGINSPLHF
TRBV20-1	NA	TRBJ1-2	few	TGCAGTGCTAGGACAGGTTATGGCTACACCTTC	CSARTGYGYTF
TRBV5-4	TRBD1	TRBJ2-5	NA	TGTGCCATGGGACAGGGGGCCCCAGAGACCCAGTACTTC	CAMGQGAPETQYF
TRBV7-9	NA	TRBJ1-5	once	TGTGCCAGCAGCGTACAGGGCTACAATCAGCCCCAGCATTTT	CASSVQGYNQPQHF
TRBV10-2	TRBD2	TRBJ2-1	NA	TGCGCCAGCAGTGAGAGGCGGGGGGCCGGCAATGAGCAGTTCTTC	CASSERRGAGNEQFF
TRBV7-2	NA	TRBJ2-7	few	TGTGCCAGCAGCTTAGAATGGGGGCCCTACGAGCAGTACTTC	CASSLEWGPYEQYF
TRBV30	TRBD2	TRBJ2-7	few	TGTGCCTGGAGGGGAACTAGCGGGAGCTACGAGCAGTACTTC	CAWRGTSGSYEQYF
TRBV7-2	NA	TRBJ1-5	NA	TGTGCCAGCAGCTCTAAGAGCAATCAGCCCCAGCATTTT	CASSSKSNQPQHF
TRBV9	NA	TRBJ1-1	few	TGTGCCAGCAGCTTTGGGACATTGAACACTGAAGCTTTCTTT	CASSFGTLNTEAFF
TRBV25-1	TRBD2	TRBJ2-3	few	TGTGCCAGCAGTAAGAGCGGGGGGGATACGCAGTATTTT	CASSKSGGDTQYF
TRBV2	NA	TRBJ1-2	NA	TGTGCCAGCAGGACAGATTCAAGGGGCTACACCTTC	CASRTDSRGYTF
TRBV6-5	TRBD1	TRBJ2-7	few	TGTGCCAGCAGTTACTCCCTTCGGGACAGGTCACAATTC	CASSYSLRDRSQF
TRBV19	TRBD1	TRBJ1-5	NA	TGTGCCAGTACCTCAATCGGACAGGCCGGCAATCAGCCCCAGCATTTT	CASTSIGQAGNQPQHF
TRBV5-1	TRBD2	TRBJ2-5	few	TGCGCCAGCAGCTTGTCAGCGGGGATGGGGGAGACCCAGTACTTC	CASSLSAGMGETQYF
TRBV9	NA	TRBJ2-2	few	TGTGCCAGCAGCGTATTCAGGGAAAACACCGGGGAGCTGTTTTTT	CASSVFRENTGELFF
TRBV6-1	NA	TRBJ1-2	NA	TGTGCCAGCAAGACTGACTATGGCTACACCTTC	CASKTDYGYTF
TRBV28	TRBD1	TRBJ1-2	NA	TGTGCCAGCAGTCTTCGACAGGGAGGAGGCTACACCTTC	CASSLRQGGGYTF
TRBV30	NA	TRBJ1-3	NA	TGTGCCTGGGATACACAGGGCCTCTCTGGAAACACCATATATTTT	CAWDTQGLSGNTIYF
TRBV7-2	NA	TRBJ2-3	NA	TGTGCCAGCAGCAGCTACACAGATACGCAGTATTTT	CASSSYTDTQYF
TRBV5-1	NA	TRBJ2-1	NA	TGCGCCAGCAGTATAAGAACAGACAATGAGCAGTTCTTC	CASSIRTDNEQFF
TRBV5-1	NA	TRBJ1-5	NA	TGCGCCAGCAGCTTCGATCAGCCCCAGCATTTT	CASSFDQPQHF
TRBV5-1	TRBD2	TRBJ2-1	few	TGCGCCAGCAGCTCGGAGGGAGGGTCAGGCGAGCAGTTCTTC	CASSSEGGSGEQFF
TRBV2	TRBD2	TRBJ2-5	NA	TGTGCCAGCAGTCTTAGACTAGCGGGGGCGGAGACCCAGTACTTC	CASSLRLAGAETQYF
TRBV4-2	NA	TRBJ2-5	NA	TGTGCCAGCAGCCCTACGTGGAGGGACCAAGAGACCCAGTACTTC	CASSPTWRDQETQYF
TRBV9	NA	TRBJ2-2	few	TGTGCCAGCAGCGTACCAGGACAGCCCAACACCGGGGAGCTGTTTTTT	CASSVPGQPNTGELFF
TRBV7-9	TRBD1	TRBJ2-6	few	TGTGCCAGCAGCACCCGGGACAGACACTCTGGGGCCAACGTCCTGACTTTC	CASSTRDRHSGANVLTF
TRBV5-1	NA	TRBJ1-1	NA	TGCGCCAGCAGGATGGAGGCCACTGAAGCTTTCTTT	CASRMEATEAFF
TRBV7-2	NA	TRBJ2-1	NA	TGTGCCAGCAGCTCCCGGTTCTACAATGAGCAGTTCTTC	CASSSRFYNEQFF
TRBV23-1	NA	TRBJ1-6	few	TGCGCCAGCAGTCAATACGGGGATTCACCCCTCCACTTT	CASSQYGDSPLHF
TRBV4-3	NA	TRBJ1-2	NA	TGCGCCAGCAGCCAAGAAACGTGGGGGCAGGCTCTCTATGGCTACACCTTC	CASSQETWGQALYGYTF
TRBV30	NA	TRBJ1-5	NA	TGTGCCTGGAGTCCCTCAGATAATCAGCCCCAGCATTTT	CAWSPSDNQPQHF
TRBV4-2	TRBD2	TRBJ2-3	few	TGTGCCAGCAGCCAACACCATGGACTAGCGGGACCGCCCGATACGCAGTATTTT	CASSQHHGLAGPPDTQYF
TRBV6-1	TRBD1	TRBJ2-7	NA	TGTGCCAGCAGTACGTCAGGGGGTCGGGAGCAGTACTTC	CASSTSGGREQYF
TRBV15	NA	TRBJ2-7	few	TGTGCCACCAGCAGAGATCGCCAGTCCTACGAGCAGTACTTC	CATSRDRQSYEQYF
TRBV19	NA	TRBJ2-1	few	TGTGCCAGTAGTAAGGGGGTTAATGAGCAGTTCTTC	CASSKGVNEQFF
TRBV6-1	NA	TRBJ2-7	few	TGTGCCAGCCATGACAGCCTCTACGAGCAGTACTTC	CASHDSLYEQYF